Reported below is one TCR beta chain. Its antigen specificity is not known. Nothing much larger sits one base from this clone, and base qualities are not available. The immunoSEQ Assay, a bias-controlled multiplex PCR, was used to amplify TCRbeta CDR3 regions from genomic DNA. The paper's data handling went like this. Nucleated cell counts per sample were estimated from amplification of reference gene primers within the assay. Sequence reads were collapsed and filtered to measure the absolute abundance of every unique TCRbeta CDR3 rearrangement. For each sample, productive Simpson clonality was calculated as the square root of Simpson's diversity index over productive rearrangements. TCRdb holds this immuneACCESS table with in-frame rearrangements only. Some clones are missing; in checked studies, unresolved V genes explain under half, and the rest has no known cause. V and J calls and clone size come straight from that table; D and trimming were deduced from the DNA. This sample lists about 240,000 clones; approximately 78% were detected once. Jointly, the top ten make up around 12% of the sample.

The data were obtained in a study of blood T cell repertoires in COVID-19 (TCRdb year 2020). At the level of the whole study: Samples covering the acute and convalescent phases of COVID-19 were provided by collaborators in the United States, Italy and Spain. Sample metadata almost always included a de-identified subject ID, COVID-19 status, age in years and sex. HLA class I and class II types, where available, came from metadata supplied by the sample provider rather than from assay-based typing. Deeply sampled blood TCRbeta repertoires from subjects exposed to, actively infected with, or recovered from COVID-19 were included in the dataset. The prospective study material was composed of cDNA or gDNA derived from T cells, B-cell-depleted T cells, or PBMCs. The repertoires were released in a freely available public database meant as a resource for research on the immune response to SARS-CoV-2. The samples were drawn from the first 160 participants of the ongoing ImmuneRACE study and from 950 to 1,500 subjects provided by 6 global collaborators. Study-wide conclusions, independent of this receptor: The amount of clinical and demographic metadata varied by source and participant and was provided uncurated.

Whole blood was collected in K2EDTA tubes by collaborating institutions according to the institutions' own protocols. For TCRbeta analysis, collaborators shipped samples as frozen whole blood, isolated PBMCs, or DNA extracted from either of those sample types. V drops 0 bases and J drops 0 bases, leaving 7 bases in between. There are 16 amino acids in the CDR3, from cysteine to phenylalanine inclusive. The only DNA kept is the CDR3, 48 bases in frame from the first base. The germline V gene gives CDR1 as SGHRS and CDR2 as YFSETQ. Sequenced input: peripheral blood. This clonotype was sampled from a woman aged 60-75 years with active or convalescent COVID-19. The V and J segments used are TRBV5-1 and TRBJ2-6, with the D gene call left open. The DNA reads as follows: TGCGCCAGCAGCTTGGGGTTCGGCTCTGGGGCCAACGTCCTGACTTTC. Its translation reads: CASSLGFGSGANVLTF.